The 14 T cell receptor beta chains reported below all come from one sample, sequenced in a study of cytomegalovirus exposure and HLA in healthy donors. The study ran its PCR with 60 Vbeta and 13 Jbeta primers. Assay used: immunoSEQ multiplex PCR; TCRdb lists only in-frame clones, some missing. The sample lists about 120,000 clones; approximately 80% were seen once. Sequenced input: PBMCs. The receptor set was obtained from a man aged 45-60 years in good health and CMV-seronegative.

This chain links TRBV7-9 with TRBJ2-1; 7 bases line up with TRBD2. The germline V gene encodes CDR1 SEHNR and CDR2 FQNEAQ (reference sequence). The CDR3 spans 15 residues. Germline trimming cut 2 bases from V and 4 bases from J; bases unmatched to any gene: 5. CDR3 sequence (DNA): TGTGCCAGCAGCTTAAGCGGGAATAGGTACAATGAGCAGTTCTTC. Translation: CASSLSGNRYNEQFF.

The V call is TRBV7-2, the J call TRBJ1-6; TRBD1 agrees at 7 bases. CDR3 length: 16 amino acids. Trimming removed 0 bases from V and 9 bases from J; junction bases left unmatched: 8. CDR1 is SGHTA, CDR2 FQGNSA, per germline. The CDR3 loop is CASSLAETGRISPLHF. In nucleotides, the CDR3 is TGTGCCAGCAGCTTAGCGGAGACAGGGAGGATTTCACCCCTCCACTTT.

The chain couples TRBV13 to TRBJ2-5; 7 bases are a match to TRBD1. The DNA end is a closer match to TRBJ2-7, so the J assignment may be wrong. The CDR3 consists of 13 residues. Germline CDR1 reads PRHDT; CDR2 reads FYEKMQ (reference sequence). The CDR3 DNA reads as TGTGCCAGCAGCCAAGACAGGGCCTACGAGCAGTACTTC. This codes for CASSQDRAYEQYF.

This CDR3 is CASSQGSRDTQYF. For the CDR3, the DNA is TGCGCCAGCAGCCAAGGGTCGCGAGATACGCAGTATTTT. The V gene is TRBV4-3, the J gene TRBJ2-3; no clear D. This CDR3 has 13 amino acids. Germline V gene lookup returns CDR1 LGHNA and CDR2 YSLEER. V lost 1 base and J 5 bases, leaving 7 bases between the germline ends.

This clone was found once. At one end, the junction sequence differs from germline, possibly due to a read error. The chain uses TRBV7-9 and TRBJ2-7, with D maybe TRBD1 (6 bases). The CDR3 has 13 amino acids. Germline CDR1 is SEHNR and CDR2 is FQNEAQ (reference sequence). The chain's CDR3 is CSSSLARDNEQYF. The CDR3 DNA is TGTTCCAGCAGCTTGGCCAGGGACAACGAGCAGTACTTC.

This clone was seen a handful of times. The gene calls are TRBV6-1 and TRBJ1-2; D is unclear. Germline V CDR1 and CDR2: MNHNS, SASEGT. V lost 0 bases, J lost 4 bases, and 9 bases lay in between. The CDR3 has 14 residues. The CDR3 spells CASSEAGSPYGYTF. The CDR3, as DNA: TGTGCCAGCAGTGAAGCGGGCAGCCCCTATGGCTACACCTTC.

The chain uses TRBV29-1 and TRBJ2-3; the match to TRBD2 covers 13 bases. This CDR3 comprises 15 residues. The V and J ends lost 5 bases and 1 base, in that order; junction bases with no gene match: 3. CDR1 SQVTM and CDR2 ANQGSEA come from the germline V gene. In nucleotides, the CDR3 is TGCAGCGTTAACGGACTAGCGGGGGGCACAGATACGCAGTATTTT. Translating it yields CSVNGLAGGTDTQYF.

CDR3 coding DNA: TGTGCCAGCAGCTTCGGAGGGCATAGCAATCAGCCCCAGCATTTT. This sequence encodes CASSFGGHSNQPQHF. V is TRBV7-2 and J is TRBJ1-5; D not resolved. The V and J ends lost 3 bases and 0 bases respectively, with 9 bases between them. This CDR3 has 15 amino acids. Germline V gene data show CDR1 as SGHTA and CDR2 as FQGNSA.

The rearrangement uses TRBV2 and TRBJ2-1; 7 positions agree with TRBD2. The V gene's germline CDR1 is SNHLY and CDR2 FYNNEI. This CDR3 contains 14 residues. The V gene end was trimmed by 3 bases and the J gene end by 2 bases; junction bases not matched to a gene: 1. In DNA, the CDR3 is TGTGCCAGCAGTGACGGGGGGACCTACAATGAGCAGTTCTTC. Encoded protein: CASSDGGTYNEQFF.

This clone was detected once. The chain joins TRBV19 to TRBJ1-3, with TRBD1 matching over 11 bases. The germline CDR1 and CDR2 sequences are LNHDA and SQIVND (reference sequence). V lost 5 bases, J lost 7 bases, and 10 bases stayed unmatched. The CDR3 sequence is 16 residues long. The CDR3 region has the DNA TGTGCCAGTAGTTCCAACCCGGACAGGGGGCTGAACACCATATATTTT. As protein: CASSSNPDRGLNTIYF.

The gene calls are TRBV25-1 and TRBJ1-4; 8 bases line up with TRBD1. CDR3 length: 16 residues. CDR1 is MGHDK, CDR2 SYGVNS, per germline. J gave up 2 bases and V 2 bases, and 4 bases lay outside the gene matches. The CDR3 here is CASSEQDRETNEKLFF. The CDR3, as DNA: TGTGCCAGCAGTGAACAGGACAGGGAGACTAATGAAAAACTGTTTTTT.

CDR3 in amino acids: CATSRGQQETQYF. The CDR3 region has the DNA TGTGCCACCAGCAGGGGGCAGCAAGAGACCCAGTACTTC. V is TRBV15 and J is TRBJ2-5; D may be TRBD1 (5 bases). The ends were cut back, 3 bases at V and 2 bases at J, with 7 bases in the middle. This CDR3 is 13 amino acids long. The germline gives CDR1 LNHNV, CDR2 YYDKDF (reference sequence).

This chain joins TRBV30 and TRBJ2-3; D is unresolved. Germline CDR1 is GTSNPN and CDR2 is SVGIG (reference sequence). The V end lost 5 bases, the J end lost 2 bases, and 8 bases lay between the germline ends. The CDR3 extends over 12 amino acids. In DNA form, the CDR3 reads TGTGCCTGGGGCGGCGACACAGATACGCAGTATTTT. As protein: CAWGGDTDTQYF.

The rearrangement joins TRBV7-2 to TRBJ2-7, with D perhaps matching TRBD2 (6 bases). Germline values: CDR1 SGHTA, CDR2 FQGNSA. V lost 1 base and J lost 7, with 11 bases in between. This CDR3 comprises 13 residues. The CDR3 reads CASSLGGDREQYF. CDR3 nucleotides: TGTGCCAGCAGCTTAGGGGGGGACCGGGAGCAGTACTTC.